This paragraph reports one T cell receptor beta chain. Its antigen is not known. Per germline, CDR1 DFQATT and CDR2 SNEGSKA (reference sequence). This CDR3 spans 14 amino acids. Trimming cost V 4 bases and J 4 bases, with 16 bases left between them. This sample is part of a study of T-cell memory formation after mild COVID-19. Study-wide context: Clusters of TCRs were largely donor specific. Study-wide results and caveats: The study detected some responding clones in pre-infection memory, suggesting cross-reactive memory joined.

With constant-segment primers, 5'RACE yielded cDNA libraries of TCR alpha and TCR beta that carried sample barcodes and UMIs. One entry per CDR3 protein results from TCRdb running MiXCR on the 5' RACE reads. The sample yields about 270,000 distinct CDR3 sequences, about 16% seen once. The gene calls are TRBV20-1 and TRBJ1-1, with D possibly matching TRBD1 (6 bases). Sequenced: PBMCs or a T cell subset sorted from them (not recorded which). The clonotype was recovered from a man aged 18 to 29 who had mild COVID-19 (a few samples of this study predate the infection). Cell type and time point are not known. CDR3 in amino acids: CSAIRGQGSTEAFF. The DNA for the CDR3 is TGCAGTGCTATTCGGGGGCAGGGGAGCACTGAAGCTTTCTTT.